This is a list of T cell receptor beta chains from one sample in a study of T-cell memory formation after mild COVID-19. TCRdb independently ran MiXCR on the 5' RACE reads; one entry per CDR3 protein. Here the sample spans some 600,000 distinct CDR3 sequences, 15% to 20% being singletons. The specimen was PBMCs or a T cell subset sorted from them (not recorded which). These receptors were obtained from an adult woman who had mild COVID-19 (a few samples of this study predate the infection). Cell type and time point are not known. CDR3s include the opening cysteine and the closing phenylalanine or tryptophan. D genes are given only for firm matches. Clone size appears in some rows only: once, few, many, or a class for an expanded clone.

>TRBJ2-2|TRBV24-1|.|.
CATSPGHPANTGELFF
TGTGCCACCAGTCCGGGACATCCAGCGAACACCGGGGAGCTGTTTTTT
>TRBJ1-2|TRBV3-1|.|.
CASSQEEGNGYTF
TGTGCCAGCAGCCAGGAGGAAGGAAATGGCTACACCTTC
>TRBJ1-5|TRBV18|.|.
CASSPYVTGRENSQPQHF
TGTGCCAGCTCACCATATGTCACCGGCAGGGAAAATAGTCAGCCCCAGCATTTT
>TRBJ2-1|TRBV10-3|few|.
CAIRETGYNEQFF
TGTGCCATCAGAGAAACAGGTTACAATGAGCAGTTCTTC
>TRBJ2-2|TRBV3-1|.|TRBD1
CASSQPTGTGTGELFF
TGTGCCAGCAGCCAACCAACCGGGACAGGGACCGGGGAGCTGTTTTTT
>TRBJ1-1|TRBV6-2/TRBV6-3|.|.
CASSRPSMNTEAFF
TGTGCCAGCAGTCGCCCATCTATGAACACTGAAGCTTTCTTT
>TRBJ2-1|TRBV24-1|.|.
CATSDRHYEQFF
TGTGCCACCAGTGACAGACACTATGAGCAGTTCTTC
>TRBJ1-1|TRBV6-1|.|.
CASSEWQYTEAFF
TGTGCCAGCAGTGAATGGCAGTACACTGAAGCTTTCTTT
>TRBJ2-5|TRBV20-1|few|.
CSALLGGLLQETQYF
TGCAGTGCCCTCCTAGGGGGGCTACTCCAAGAGACCCAGTACTTC
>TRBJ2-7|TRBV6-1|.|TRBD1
CASKKAAGTGFYEQYF
TGTGCCAGCAAAAAGGCGGCAGGGACAGGTTTTTACGAGCAGTACTTC
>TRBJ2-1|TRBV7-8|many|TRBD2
CASSLGRTSGRNAAGEQFF
TGTGCCAGCAGCTTAGGGAGGACTAGCGGGAGAAATGCGGCGGGAGAGCAGTTCTTC
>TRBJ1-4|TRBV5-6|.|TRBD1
CASSLNSGGEKLFF
TGTGCCAGCAGCTTAAATTCAGGGGGTGAAAAACTGTTTTTT
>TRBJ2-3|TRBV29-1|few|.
CSVEESPPGTYTDTQYF
TGCAGCGTTGAAGAAAGTCCGCCCGGGACTTACACAGATACGCAGTATTTT
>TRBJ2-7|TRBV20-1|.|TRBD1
CSARVRTGGSYEQYF
TGCAGTGCTAGAGTTAGGACAGGGGGCTCCTACGAGCAGTACTTC
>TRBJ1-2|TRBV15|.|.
CATSRGIGGYGYTF
TGTGCCACCAGCAGAGGAATAGGGGGCTATGGCTACACCTTC
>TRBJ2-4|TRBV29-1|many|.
CSVKTSNIQYF
TGCAGCGTAAAGACCTCTAACATTCAGTACTTC
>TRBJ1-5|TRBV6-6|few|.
CASSYLGNQPQHF
TGTGCCAGCAGTTACTTGGGAAATCAGCCCCAGCATTTT
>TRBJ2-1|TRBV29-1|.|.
CSVERTVKWDNEQFF
TGCAGCGTGGAAAGGACAGTAAAATGGGACAATGAGCAGTTCTTC
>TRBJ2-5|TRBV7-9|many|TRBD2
CASNLRGASGKLETQYF
TGTGCCAGCAACCTCAGGGGGGCTAGCGGGAAGCTGGAGACCCAGTACTTC
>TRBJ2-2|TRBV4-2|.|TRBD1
CASSPAGTGPGELFF
TGTGCCAGCAGTCCCGCCGGGACAGGGCCCGGGGAGCTGTTTTTT
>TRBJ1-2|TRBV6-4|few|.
CASSDPGFGRANYGYTF
TGTGCCAGCAGTGACCCAGGTTTTGGGAGGGCTAACTATGGCTACACCTTC
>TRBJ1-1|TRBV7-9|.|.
CASSSHSTEAFF
TGTGCCAGCAGCTCACACTCGACTGAAGCTTTCTTT
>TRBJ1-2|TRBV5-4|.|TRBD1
CASSLDPGQDYGYTF
TGTGCCAGCAGCTTGGACCCGGGACAGGACTATGGCTACACCTTC
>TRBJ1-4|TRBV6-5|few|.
CASSYHTGLVANEKLFF
TGTGCCAGCAGTTACCACACAGGGCTCGTGGCTAATGAAAAACTGTTTTTT
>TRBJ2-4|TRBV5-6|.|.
CASSLGGPRAKNIQYF
TGTGCCAGCAGCTTGGGCGGGCCCCGGGCCAAAAACATTCAGTACTTC
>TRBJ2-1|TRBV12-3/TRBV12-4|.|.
CASSHGGGNEQFF
TGTGCCAGCAGTCACGGGGGTGGCAATGAGCAGTTCTTC
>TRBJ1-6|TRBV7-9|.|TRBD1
CASSLVGQGNSPLHF
TGTGCCAGCAGCTTAGTGGGACAGGGTAATTCACCCCTCCACTTT